One and the same sample provided the 15 T cell receptor beta chains below, sequenced in a study of blood T cell repertoires in COVID-19. Repertoires were generated with immunoSEQ multiplex PCR, while TCRdb's copy carries only in-frame clones and drops some. This sample has hundreds of thousands of clones, with approximately 88% found just once. Sample: PBMCs or T cells enriched from blood (not recorded which). The receptors derive from a woman in her thirties or forties with acute COVID-19.

V is TRBV4-3 and J is TRBJ1-6; the D is unclear. From germline, CDR1 is LGHNA and CDR2 YSLEER. The CDR3 sequence is 15 residues long. Trimming left V 1 base short and J 7 bases short, with 11 bases between. As DNA, the CDR3 is TGCGCCAGCAGCCAAGGATCGGCGGGGAATTCACCCCTCCACTTT. It codes for CASSQGSAGNSPLHF.

The rearrangement links TRBV5-4 to TRBJ1-2; no clear D gene. CDR3 size: 14 residues. The V gene's germline CDR1 is SGHNT and CDR2 YYREEE (reference sequence). V dropped 0 bases and J dropped 0 bases, with 6 bases sitting between them. The CDR3 reads CASSLAGANYGYTF. CDR3 nucleotide sequence: TGTGCCAGCAGCTTGGCAGGCGCTAACTATGGCTACACCTTC.

This clone was detected once. V usage is TRBV5-1 and J usage is TRBJ1-4; possibly TRBD1 for D (6 bases). The CDR3 consists of 15 residues. The V and J ends lost 3 bases and 3 bases respectively, with 12 bases between them. Germline V lookup: CDR1 SGHRS, CDR2 YFSETQ. The chain's CDR3 is CASSSQDRSNEKLFF. CDR3 sequence (DNA): TGCGCCAGCAGCTCCCAGGACAGATCTAATGAAAAACTGTTTTTT. The whole variable domain, remainder taken from reference TRBV5-1 and TRBJ1-4, is KAGVTQTPRYLIKTRGQQVTLSCSPISGHRSVSWYQQTPGQGLQFLFEYFSETQRNKGNFPGRFSGRQFSNSRSEMNVSTLELGDSALYLCASSSQDRSNEKLFFGSGTQLSVL.

This sequence joins TRBV19 and TRBJ1-5; D unresolved. This CDR3 contains 14 residues. V was shortened by 3 bases and J by 7 bases, with 13 bases between the two germline ends. The germline V gene encodes CDR1 LNHDA and CDR2 SQIVND (reference sequence). Here the CDR3 reads CASSIREGNQPQHF. The CDR3 coding sequence is TGTGCCAGTAGTATTAGGGAGGGTAACCAGCCCCAGCATTTT.

This clone was recorded a few times. The V call is TRBV7-9, the J call TRBJ2-7; TRBD1 aligns across 11 bases. The CDR3 spans 14 residues. V shed 3 bases, J shed 7 bases, and the junction held 5 bases outside the gene matches. Per the germline V gene, CDR1 is SEHNR and CDR2 is FQNEAQ (reference sequence). In nucleotides, the CDR3 is TGTGCCAGCAGCTTGGACAGGGGGCCTCGGGAGCAGTACTTC. This sequence encodes CASSLDRGPREQYF.

The J gene is TRBJ1-1, the V gene TRBV2, with unresolved D. Germline V gene data show CDR1 as SNHLY and CDR2 as FYNNEI. V lost 3 bases and J lost 1, with 18 bases in between. The CDR3 has 17 residues. The CDR3 here is CASSDTHSGWGNTEAFF. The CDR3 DNA is TGTGCCAGCAGTGATACTCACTCGGGATGGGGGAACACTGAAGCTTTCTTT.

The chain couples TRBV7-8 to TRBJ1-5, with TRBD1 matching 7 bases. The germline gives CDR1 SGHVS, CDR2 FQNEAQ. The CDR3 covers 15 residues. The J segment lost 4 bases and the V segment lost 4 bases, leaving 7 bases of the junction unmatched. CDR3 nucleotides: TGTGCCAGCAGCTCATCGGACAGGCTTAATCAGCCCCAGCATTTT. As protein: CASSSSDRLNQPQHF. The complete variable domain, with remaining parts taken from reference TRBV7-8 and TRBJ1-5, reads GAGVSQSPRYKVAKRGQDVALRCDPISGHVSLFWYQQALGQGPEFLTYFQNEAQLDKSGLPSDRFFAERPEGSVSTLKIQRTQQEDSAVYLCASSSSDRLNQPQHFGDGTRLSIL.

The gene calls are TRBV7-6 and TRBJ2-1; no clear D. The V gene lost 5 bases and the J gene lost 5 bases, with 10 bases spanning the gap. Germline V gene lookup returns CDR1 SGHVS and CDR2 FNYEAQ. The CDR3 sequence is 13 residues long. DNA of the CDR3: TGTGCCAGCAGCGTCGACACCGACAATGAGCAGTTCTTC. This encodes CASSVDTDNEQFF.

The genes are TRBV24-1 and TRBJ2-1, with 7 bases aligning to TRBD2. CDR1 and CDR2 from the germline V gene are KGHDR and SFDVKD. The CDR3 runs to 17 residues. V lost 4 bases and J lost 1; bases outside the gene matches: 9. CDR3 region: CATSDAGPAGSYNEQFF. As DNA, the CDR3 is TGTGCCACCAGTGACGCGGGCCCAGCGGGGTCCTACAATGAGCAGTTCTTC.

CDR3 residues: CASSDGAGSHNEQFF. CDR3 in DNA: TGTGCCAGCAGTGACGGCGCAGGGTCCCACAATGAGCAGTTCTTC. The genes are TRBV2 and TRBJ2-1, with D perhaps TRBD1 (5 bases). Germline V gene lookup returns CDR1 SNHLY and CDR2 FYNNEI. V was trimmed by 3 bases and J by 5 bases, leaving 14 bases between them. The CDR3 spans 15 residues.

This clone was seen only a few times. V and J are TRBV6-4 and TRBJ2-1; TRBD2 matches at 7 bases. The CDR3 contains 15 residues. Germline CDR1 reads MRHNA; CDR2 reads SNTAGT. Trimming at V came to 5 bases and at J to 6 bases, leaving 10 bases not matched to a gene. The CDR3 region has the DNA TGTGCCAGCAGTATGTCCTCGGGCGGGGGCAATGAGCAGTTCTTC. It specifies CASSMSSGGGNEQFF.

This chain joins TRBV19 and TRBJ1-1; D unresolved. Per the germline V gene, CDR1 is LNHDA and CDR2 is SQIVND (reference sequence). The germline V and J ends were trimmed by 1 base and 8 bases, with 8 bases remaining between them. The CDR3 has 12 amino acids. Here the CDR3 reads CASSIGGGEAFF. CDR3 DNA sequence: TGTGCCAGTAGTATAGGTGGAGGGGAAGCTTTCTTT.

The chain combines TRBV2 with TRBJ1-5, with a possible D match to TRBD1 (5 bases). Germline CDR1 reads SNHLY; CDR2 reads FYNNEI. The CDR3 extends over 15 amino acids. Between the trimmed V and J ends, which lost 9 bases and 0 bases, there was a span of 15 bases. The DNA for the CDR3 is TGTGCCAGTTTAACAGGAGCGAATAGCAATCAGCCCCAGCATTTT. Translated: CASLTGANSNQPQHF.

This rearrangement joins TRBV7-2 to TRBJ2-1; TRBD2 aligns across 13 bases. V was clipped by 5 bases and J by 0 bases; unmatched bases: 4. The CDR3 runs 17 residues. Per the germline V gene, CDR1 is SGHTA and CDR2 is FQGNSA. The CDR3 DNA reads as TGTGCCAGCAGCCCTCGGACTAGCGGGAGCTCCTACAATGAGCAGTTCTTC. Translation: CASSPRTSGSSYNEQFF.

V usage is TRBV5-1 and J usage is TRBJ1-4; D perhaps matches TRBD1 (6 bases). There are 15 residues in the CDR3. The V gene's germline CDR1 is SGHRS and CDR2 YFSETQ. The V and J ends lost 0 bases and 8 bases respectively, with 14 bases between them. The CDR3 protein is CASSLGSQGGEKLFF. The CDR3 DNA reads TGCGCCAGCAGCTTGGGTTCACAGGGTGGCGAAAAACTGTTTTTT.